This T cell receptor (beta chain) derives from a study of identifying expanded T cells in peripheral blood (dated by TCRdb to the late 2010s). Looking at the study overall: Four technical replicates, made by sequencing separate aliquots from the same pool of genomic DNA, were compared pairwise. General conclusions and limits of the study: For all healthy donors, the variance in clone template counts between roughly 2-week samples rose significantly as total template count increased. Across all healthy-donor time intervals, the beta-binomial model significantly cut both the number of clones called differentially abundant and the false-positive rate. The binomial model flagged around 1.1 differentially abundant clones between technical replicates, compared with roughly 17 over about two weeks and roughly 19 over roughly 4 weeks. The authors expected that biological variance in healthy repertoires might rise further over much longer intervals, such as months to years.

The CDR3 spans 14 residues, from the cysteine through the phenylalanine. Only the CDR3 DNA stays, 42 bases, in frame from base 1. According to the germline V gene, CDR1 reads SGHTA and CDR2 reads FQGNSA. Between the V and J ends, shortened by 6 bases and 5 bases respectively, the junction contains 16 bases. Concerning this clone: Its antigen is unknown. Base qualities are missing; no much larger clone stands one base away.

The immunoSEQ Assay, which relies on bias-controlled multiplex PCR amplification of genomic DNA, was used to profile TCRbeta CDR3 regions. In the authors' own workflow: The absolute abundance of each unique TCRbeta CDR3 region was quantified after sequences were collapsed and filtered. Differential abundance was tested with two models: a binomial (Fisher-equivalent) model and a beta-binomial model that adds time-dependent variance fitted from healthy donors. Clones with fewer than 5 combined templates were removed, and a clone was called differentially abundant if the clone's Benjamini-Hochberg FDR was below 0.01. Beta-binomial variance was modeled as a function of total template count across the two samples using the form v = (b*log(k)+a)^2. TCRdb mirrors the immuneACCESS table, restricted to in-frame sequences. Some clones are absent from its copies; in checked studies, under half trace to an unresolved V gene, and the reason for the others is unknown. V, J and clone size derive from that table, while D and trimming were established from the DNA sequence. The sample has 100,000 or so clones on record, around nine tenths of them singletons. The top ten hold about 5.5% of the sample.

During the collection period, no immune events, such as infections, were documented for the healthy donors. Time-dependent variance in a beta-binomial model of T-cell clone differential abundance was calibrated using healthy-donor blood repertoires as a training cohort. The training cohort was composed of about 10 healthy donors, 3 female and 7 male. The donors were between roughly 25 and 70 years old, with an average age of about 47 years. Obtained from a commercial supplier, whole blood was collected from each healthy donor at three time points set around 13 days apart. For immunosequencing, genomic DNA was extracted from unsorted whole blood.

The source is a person aged 18-70 years in good health. This chain joins TRBV7-2 to TRBJ1-2, and TRBD1 may be the D gene, going by 5 matching bases. The sample was blood. This receptor has the CDR3 CASSPWQGPYGYTF. The nucleotides read TGTGCCAGCAGTCCCTGGCAGGGACCATATGGCTACACCTTC.